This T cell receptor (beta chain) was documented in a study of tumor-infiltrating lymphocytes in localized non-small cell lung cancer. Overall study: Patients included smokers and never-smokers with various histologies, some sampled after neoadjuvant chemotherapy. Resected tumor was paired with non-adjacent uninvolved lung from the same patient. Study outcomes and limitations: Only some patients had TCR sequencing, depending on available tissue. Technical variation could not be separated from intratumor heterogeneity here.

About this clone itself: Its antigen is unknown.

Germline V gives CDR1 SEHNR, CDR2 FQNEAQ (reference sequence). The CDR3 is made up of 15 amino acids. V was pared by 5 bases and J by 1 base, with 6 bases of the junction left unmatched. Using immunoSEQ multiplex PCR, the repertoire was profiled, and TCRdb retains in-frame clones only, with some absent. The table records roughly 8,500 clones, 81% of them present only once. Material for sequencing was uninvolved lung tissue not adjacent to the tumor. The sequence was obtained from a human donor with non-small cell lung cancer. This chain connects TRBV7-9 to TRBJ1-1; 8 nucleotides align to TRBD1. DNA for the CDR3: TGTGCCAGCAGCCCGCGGACAGGGCAGAACACTGAAGCTTTCTTT. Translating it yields CASSPRTGQNTEAFF.